The subject of this entry is one T cell receptor (beta chain). Time point given: after dendritic cell vaccination, including at tumor progression/relapse. This record comes from a study of glioma-infiltrating T cells after dendritic cell vaccination. Background on the study: The vaccine used monocyte-derived dendritic cells pulsed overnight with autologous tumor lysate.

The data were produced by immunoSEQ multiplex PCR, yet TCRdb's version contains in-frame clones alone and is incomplete. The sample has over 90,000 clones, over 80% seen once. From germline, CDR1 is KGHSH and CDR2 LQKENI. This CDR3 region has 14 residues. J lost 6 bases, V lost 8 bases, and 9 bases had no gene match. The receptor was isolated from a human donor with glioblastoma. This rearrangement joins TRBV18 to TRBJ2-7; 11 bases are a match to TRBD2. Sequenced material: blood, taken after dendritic cell vaccination. The CDR3 DNA reads TGTGCCAGCCAAGCGGGACTAGCGGTTCGCGAGCAGTACTTC. Translating gives CASQAGLAVREQYF.